This TCR beta chain was observed in a study of naive and memory T cell subsets. Broader study findings: This RNA-based method may be sensitive to activation-related transcript changes.

Four PCR rounds used nested alpha and beta constant region primers plus the SP2 primer. For blood and skin samples, reverse transcription used TCR alpha and beta constant primers. In TCRdb, the 5' RACE reads were re-called with MiXCR into one record per CDR3 protein. The sample lists 50,000 or so distinct CDR3 sequences, 7.2% occurring once. A UMI-containing oligonucleotide was joined by 3' ligation to the TCR cDNA template. Whole-blood samples were 2.5 to 3 ml of peripheral blood from healthy adult volunteers. Unsorted total RNA, roughly 1 to 1,100 ng, was DNase treated before reverse transcription. To note about this clonotype: Its antigen is not known.

The CDR3 totals 14 residues. Trimming cost V 4 bases and J 4 bases, with 10 bases left between them. Germline-derived CDR1 and CDR2 are SEHNR and FQNEAQ (reference sequence). The origin of this receptor is a male donor in good health. The chain has TRBV7-9 and TRBJ1-4; no reliable D call. This CDR3 is CASSSDVLNEKLFF. CDR3 in DNA: TGTGCCAGCAGCTCCGATGTGCTTAATGAAAAACTGTTTTTT.